The T cell receptor (beta chain) described here comes from a study of T cell changes during pregnancy in multiple sclerosis. Profiling relied on immunoSEQ multiplex PCR, and the TCRdb table lists in-frame clones only, not all of them. The sample has 90,000 to 100,000 clones; roughly 90% are singletons. The CDR3 covers 14 residues. With V trimmed by 7 bases and J by 6 bases, 11 bases remained unmatched. Germline V gene lookup returns CDR1 LGHNT and CDR2 FRNRAP. The chain combines TRBV12-5 with TRBJ2-7, with 8 nucleotides matching TRBD1. The specimen comprised peripheral blood, sampled in the first trimester of pregnancy. This TCR was recovered from a female donor with multiple sclerosis, enrolled in a pregnancy study. The CDR3: CASDTAGGASEQYF. The CDR3 coding sequence is TGTGCTAGTGATACTGCAGGGGGCGCATCCGAGCAGTACTTC. Full variable domain (remainder filled in from reference TRBV12-5 and TRBJ2-7): DARVTQTPRHKVTEMGQEVTMRCQPILGHNTVFWYRQTMMQGLELLAYFRNRAPLDDSGMPKDRFSAEMPDATLATLKIQPSEPRDSAVYFCASDTAGGASEQYFGPGTRLTVT.